This TCR beta chain emerged from a study of T cell responses to AZD1222 COVID-19 vaccine. Notes on the study in general: Among those given AZD1222, only five or six were seropositive at baseline. Close to half of all spike-specific TCRs reportedly target regions of the variants that are unmutated. Increased Spike-specific TCR breadth and depth were observed after two AZD1222 doses. Mostly white British, mostly female donors; authors suggested clonal diversity may be underestimated.

Regarding this clone: Its antigen is currently unknown.

Some clones are missing from TCRdb's copy, which holds only in-frame ones; the method was immunoSEQ multiplex PCR. The sample lists around 72,000 clones, 65% to 90% occurring once. CDR3 size: 12 residues. The germline CDR1 and CDR2 sequences are SGHVS and FQNEAQ. V was pared by 5 bases and J by 8 bases, with 12 bases between. The chain carries TRBV7-8 and TRBJ1-2, with unresolved D. Here the sequenced sample was peripheral blood, taken on day 0 of AZD1222 vaccination. This receptor was taken from an adult in good health. Here the CDR3 reads CASSPLTEGYTF. The CDR3 coding sequence is TGTGCCAGCAGCCCGCTGACGGAAGGCTACACCTTC.